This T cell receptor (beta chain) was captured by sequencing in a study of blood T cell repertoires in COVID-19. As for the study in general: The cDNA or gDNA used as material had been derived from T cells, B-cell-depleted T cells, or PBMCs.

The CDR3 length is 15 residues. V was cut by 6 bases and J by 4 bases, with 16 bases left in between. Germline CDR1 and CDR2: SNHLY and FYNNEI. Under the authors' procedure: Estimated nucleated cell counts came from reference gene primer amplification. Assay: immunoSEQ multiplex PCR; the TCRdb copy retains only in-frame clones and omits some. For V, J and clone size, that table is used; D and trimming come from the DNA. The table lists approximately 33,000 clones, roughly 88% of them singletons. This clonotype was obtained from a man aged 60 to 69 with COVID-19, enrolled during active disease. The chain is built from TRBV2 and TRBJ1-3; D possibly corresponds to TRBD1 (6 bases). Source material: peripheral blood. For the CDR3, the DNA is TGTGCCAGCAGAGTCGGACAGACCAGGGGAAACACCATATATTTT. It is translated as CASRVGQTRGNTIYF.